What follows describes a single T cell receptor beta chain. Trimming pared 6 bases from V and 9 bases from J, leaving 12 bases between. CDR3 length: 11 residues. CDR1 is DFQATT, CDR2 SNEGSKA, per germline (reference sequence). Sample-barcoded 5' priming and a J-beta primer mix drove a second PCR of roughly 7 to 11 cycles. TCRdb recomputed calls from the 5' RACE reads with MiXCR, one row per CDR3 protein. This table holds over a million distinct CDR3 sequences, around 45% found once. The sample belongs to a study of blood T cells in healthy people across ages. Sequenced: blood. This clonotype was sampled from a woman aged 60-75 years in good health. V usage is TRBV20-1 and J usage is TRBJ2-1; no reliable D call. CDR3 nucleotide sequence: TGCAGTGCCCCAACGTATGGTGAGCAGTTCTTC. It yields the protein CSAPTYGEQFF.